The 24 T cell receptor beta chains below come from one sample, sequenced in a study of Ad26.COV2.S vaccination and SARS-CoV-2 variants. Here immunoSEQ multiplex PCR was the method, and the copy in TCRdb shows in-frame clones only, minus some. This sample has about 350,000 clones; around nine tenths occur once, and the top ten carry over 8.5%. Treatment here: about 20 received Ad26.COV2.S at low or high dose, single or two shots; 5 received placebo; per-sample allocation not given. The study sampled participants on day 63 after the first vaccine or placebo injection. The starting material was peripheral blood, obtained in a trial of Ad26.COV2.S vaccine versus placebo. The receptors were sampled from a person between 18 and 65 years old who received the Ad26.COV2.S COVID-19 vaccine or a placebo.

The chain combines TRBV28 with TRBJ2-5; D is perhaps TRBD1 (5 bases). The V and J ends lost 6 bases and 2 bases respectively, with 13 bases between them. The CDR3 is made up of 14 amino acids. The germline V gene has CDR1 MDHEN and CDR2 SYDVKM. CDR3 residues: CASSPSGKQETQYF. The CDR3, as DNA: TGTGCCAGCAGCCCCTCAGGGAAGCAAGAGACCCAGTACTTC. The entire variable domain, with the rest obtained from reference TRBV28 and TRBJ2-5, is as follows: DVKVTQSSRYLVKRTGEKVFLECVQDMDHENMFWYRQDPGLGLRLIYFSYDVKMKEKGDIPEGYSVSREKKERFSLILESASTNQTSMYLCASSPSGKQETQYFGPGTRLLVL.

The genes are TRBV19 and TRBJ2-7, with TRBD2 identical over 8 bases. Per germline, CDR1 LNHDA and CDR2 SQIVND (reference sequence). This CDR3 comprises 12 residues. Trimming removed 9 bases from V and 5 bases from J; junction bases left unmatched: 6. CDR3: CASSGTSNEQYF. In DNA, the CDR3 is TGTGCCAGCAGCGGGACTAGTAACGAGCAGTACTTC.

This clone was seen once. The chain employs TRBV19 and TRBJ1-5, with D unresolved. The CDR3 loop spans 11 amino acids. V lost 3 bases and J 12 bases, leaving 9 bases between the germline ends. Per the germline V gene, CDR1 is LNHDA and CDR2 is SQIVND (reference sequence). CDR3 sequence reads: CASSMGLDQHF. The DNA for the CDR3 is TGTGCCAGTAGTATGGGGTTGGACCAGCATTTT.

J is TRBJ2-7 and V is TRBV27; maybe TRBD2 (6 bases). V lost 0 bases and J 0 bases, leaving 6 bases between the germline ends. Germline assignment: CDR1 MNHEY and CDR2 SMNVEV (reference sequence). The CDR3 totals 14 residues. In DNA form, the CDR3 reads TGTGCCAGCAGTTTATCCGGGAGCTCCTACGAGCAGTACTTC. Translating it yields CASSLSGSSYEQYF.

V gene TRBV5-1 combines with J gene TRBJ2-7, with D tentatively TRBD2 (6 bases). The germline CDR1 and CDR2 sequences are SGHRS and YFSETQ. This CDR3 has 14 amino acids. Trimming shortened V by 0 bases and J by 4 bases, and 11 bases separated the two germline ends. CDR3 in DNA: TGCGCCAGCAGCTTGGTTGGAGGGGAATACGAGCAGTACTTC. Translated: CASSLVGGEYEQYF.

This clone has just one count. The CDR3 protein is CASSQEGQTQYF. The CDR3 nucleotides read TGTGCCAGCAGCCAAGAAGGACAGACCCAGTACTTC. The chain employs TRBV3-1 (or the pseudogene TRBV3-2) and TRBJ2-5; D remains ambiguous. V lost 0 bases and J 6 bases, leaving 5 bases between the germline ends. CDR1 and CDR2 from the germline V gene are LGHDT and YNNKEL (reference sequence). The length of the CDR3 is 12 residues.

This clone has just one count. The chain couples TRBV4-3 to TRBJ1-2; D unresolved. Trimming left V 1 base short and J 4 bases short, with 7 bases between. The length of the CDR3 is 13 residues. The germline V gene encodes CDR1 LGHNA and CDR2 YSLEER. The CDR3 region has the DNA TGCGCCAGCAGCCAAGGACTTAGCTATGGCTACACCTTC. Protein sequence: CASSQGLSYGYTF.

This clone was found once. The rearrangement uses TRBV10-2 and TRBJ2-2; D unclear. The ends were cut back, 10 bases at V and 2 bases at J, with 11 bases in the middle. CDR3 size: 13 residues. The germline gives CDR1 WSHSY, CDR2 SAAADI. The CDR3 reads CAMLDRNTGELFF. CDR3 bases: TGCGCCATGTTGGACCGAAACACCGGGGAGCTGTTTTTT.

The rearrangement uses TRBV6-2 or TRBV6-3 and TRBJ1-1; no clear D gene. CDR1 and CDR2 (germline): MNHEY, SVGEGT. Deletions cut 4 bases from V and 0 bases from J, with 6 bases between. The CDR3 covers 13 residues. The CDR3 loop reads CASSLSMNTEAFF. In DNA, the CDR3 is TGTGCCAGCAGTTTAAGTATGAACACTGAAGCTTTCTTT.

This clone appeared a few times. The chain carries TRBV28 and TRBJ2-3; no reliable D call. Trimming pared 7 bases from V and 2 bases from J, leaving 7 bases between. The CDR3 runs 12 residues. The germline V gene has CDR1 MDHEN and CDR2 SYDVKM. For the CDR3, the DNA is TGTGCCAGCAACCGGGTCACAGATACGCAGTATTTT. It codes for CASNRVTDTQYF.

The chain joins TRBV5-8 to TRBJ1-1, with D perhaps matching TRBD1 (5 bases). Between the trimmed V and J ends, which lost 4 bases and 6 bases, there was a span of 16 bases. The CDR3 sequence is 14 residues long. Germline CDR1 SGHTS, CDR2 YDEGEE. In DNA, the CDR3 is TGTGCCAGCAGCCAAGGAACATGGGACGCTGAAGCTTTCTTT. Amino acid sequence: CASSQGTWDAEAFF. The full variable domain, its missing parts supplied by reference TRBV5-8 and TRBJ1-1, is EAGVTQSPTHLIKTRGQQATLRCSPISGHTSVYWYQQALGLGLQFLLWYDEGEERNRGNFPPRFSGRQFPNYSSELNVNALELEDSALYLCASSQGTWDAEAFFGQGTRLTVV.

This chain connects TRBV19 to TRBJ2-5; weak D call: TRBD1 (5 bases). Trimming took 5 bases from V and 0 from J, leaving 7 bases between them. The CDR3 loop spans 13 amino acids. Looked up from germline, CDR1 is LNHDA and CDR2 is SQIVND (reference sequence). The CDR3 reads CASSEQDQETQYF. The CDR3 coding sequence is TGTGCCAGTAGTGAACAGGACCAAGAGACCCAGTACTTC. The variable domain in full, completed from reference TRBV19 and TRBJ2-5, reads DGGITQSPKYLFRKEGQNVTLSCEQNLNHDAMYWYRQDPGQGLRLIYYSQIVNDFQKGDIAEGYSVSREKKESFPLTVTSAQKNPTAFYLCASSEQDQETQYFGPGTRLLVL.

The CDR3 is CASSSNGLVVHEQYF. Here the CDR3 DNA reads TGTGCCAGCAGTTCCAACGGACTAGTGGTCCACGAGCAGTACTTC. The chain has TRBV27 and TRBJ2-7; 7 bases match TRBD2. V dropped 4 bases and J dropped 5; count of bases not matched to a gene: 11. The CDR3 loop spans 15 amino acids. CDR1 is MNHEY and CDR2 is SMNVEV in the germline V gene (reference sequence).

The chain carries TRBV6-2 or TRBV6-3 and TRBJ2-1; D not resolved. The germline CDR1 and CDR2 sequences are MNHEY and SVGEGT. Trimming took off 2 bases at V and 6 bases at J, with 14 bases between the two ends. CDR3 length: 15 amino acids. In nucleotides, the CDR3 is TGTGCCAGCAGTTACGATTCAAGGAACGGCAATGAGCAGTTCTTC. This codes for CASSYDSRNGNEQFF.

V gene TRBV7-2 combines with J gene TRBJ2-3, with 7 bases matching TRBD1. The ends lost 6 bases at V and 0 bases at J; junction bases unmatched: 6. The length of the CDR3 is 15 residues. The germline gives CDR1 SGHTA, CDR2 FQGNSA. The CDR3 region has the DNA TGTGCCAGCAGTAAGGGACAGCCTAGCACAGATACGCAGTATTTT. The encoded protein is CASSKGQPSTDTQYF.

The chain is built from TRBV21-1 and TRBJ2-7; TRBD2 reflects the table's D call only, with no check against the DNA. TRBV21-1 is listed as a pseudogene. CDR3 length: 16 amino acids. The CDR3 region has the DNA TGTGCCAGCAGCAAAGGTAGAGTGAAAAGCTCCTACGAGCAGTACTTC. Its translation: CASSKGRVKSSYEQYF.

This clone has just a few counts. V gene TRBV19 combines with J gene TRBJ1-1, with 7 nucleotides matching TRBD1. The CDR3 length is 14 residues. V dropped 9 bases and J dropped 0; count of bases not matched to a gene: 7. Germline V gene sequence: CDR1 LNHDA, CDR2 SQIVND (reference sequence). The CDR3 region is CASRRQGMNTEAFF. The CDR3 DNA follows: TGTGCCAGCAGGAGACAGGGTATGAACACTGAAGCTTTCTTT.

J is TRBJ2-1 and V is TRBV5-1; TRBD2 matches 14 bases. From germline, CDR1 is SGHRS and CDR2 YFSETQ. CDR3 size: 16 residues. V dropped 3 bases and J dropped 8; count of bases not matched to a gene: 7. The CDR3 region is CASSSGLAGAGDEQFF. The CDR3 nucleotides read TGCGCCAGCAGCTCGGGACTAGCGGGGGCTGGGGATGAGCAGTTCTTC.

CDR3 protein: CASSLAGISTDTQYF. CDR3 bases: TGTGCCAGTAGCCTTGCCGGGATTAGCACAGATACGCAGTATTTT. This rearrangement joins TRBV19 to TRBJ2-3; tentative D call: TRBD2 (5 bases). Germline assignment: CDR1 LNHDA and CDR2 SQIVND (reference sequence). The germline V and J ends were trimmed by 6 bases and 0 bases, with 13 bases remaining between them. CDR3 length: 15 residues.

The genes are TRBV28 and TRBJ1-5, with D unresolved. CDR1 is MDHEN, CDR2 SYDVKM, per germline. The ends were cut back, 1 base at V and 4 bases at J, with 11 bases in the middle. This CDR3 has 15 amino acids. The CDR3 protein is CASSLLGRRNQPQHF. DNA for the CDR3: TGTGCCAGCAGTTTATTAGGCAGGAGGAATCAGCCCCAGCATTTT.

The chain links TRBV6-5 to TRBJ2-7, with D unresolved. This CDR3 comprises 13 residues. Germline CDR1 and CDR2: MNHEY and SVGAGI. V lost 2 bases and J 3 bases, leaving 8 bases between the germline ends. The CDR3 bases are TGTGCCAGCAGTTACGCCACAAACTACGAGCAGTACTTC. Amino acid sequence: CASSYATNYEQYF.

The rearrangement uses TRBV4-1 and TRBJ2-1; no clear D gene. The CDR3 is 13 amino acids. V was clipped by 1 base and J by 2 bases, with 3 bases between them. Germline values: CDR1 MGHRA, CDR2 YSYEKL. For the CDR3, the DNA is TGCGCCAGCAGCCAAGGTCCCTACAATGAGCAGTTCTTC. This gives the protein CASSQGPYNEQFF.

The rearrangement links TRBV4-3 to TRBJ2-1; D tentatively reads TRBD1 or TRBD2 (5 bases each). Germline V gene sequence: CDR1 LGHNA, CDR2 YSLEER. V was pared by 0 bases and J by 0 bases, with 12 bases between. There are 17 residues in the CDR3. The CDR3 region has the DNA TGCGCCAGCAGCCAAGATCAATGGGGGAGCTCCTACAATGAGCAGTTCTTC. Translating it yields CASSQDQWGSSYNEQFF.

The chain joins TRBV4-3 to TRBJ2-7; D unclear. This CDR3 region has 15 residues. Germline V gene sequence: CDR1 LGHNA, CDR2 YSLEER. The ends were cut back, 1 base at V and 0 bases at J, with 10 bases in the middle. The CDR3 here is CASSQGQSTSYEQYF. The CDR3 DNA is TGCGCCAGCAGCCAAGGCCAGTCTACCTCCTACGAGCAGTACTTC.